These T cell receptor beta chains were read from a single sample in a study of cytomegalovirus exposure and HLA in healthy donors. Generated by immunoSEQ multiplex PCR, the TCRdb table keeps only in-frame clones and is missing some. This table holds roughly 130,000 clones, roughly three quarters found once. The sample taken for sequencing was PBMCs. The receptor set was obtained from a man in his late teens or twenties in good health and CMV-seronegative. The CDR3 runs from the conserved cysteine through the conserved F or W. The D gene is left open where the match is weak. Size is stated for part of the rows, as once, few or many counts, or as a class when the clone is expanded.

TGTGCCAGCAGTTCCGATTTCCGGGACAGGGAAGCTTTCTTT,CASSSDFRDREAFF,TRBV6-5,TRBJ1-1,TRBD1,NA
TGTGCCAGTACCCGACGGGGACAGCTGAACACTGAAGCTTTCTTT,CASTRRGQLNTEAFF,TRBV19,TRBJ1-1,TRBD1,NA
TGTGCCAGCTCACCGAAGACACAGAATCAGCCCCAGCATTTT,CASSPKTQNQPQHF,TRBV18,TRBJ1-5,NA,once
TGTGCCTGGAAGGCAGTCCCAGGCTATGGCTACACCTTC,CAWKAVPGYGYTF,TRBV30,TRBJ1-2,NA,NA
TGTGCCAGCAGCTTGGAGGCGGGACAGGGCCTCGAGCAGTACTTC,CASSLEAGQGLEQYF,TRBV5-4,TRBJ2-7,TRBD1,NA
TGTGCCAGCAGCATGAACCGGGACAGGGCTCCCTACGAGCAGTACTTC,CASSMNRDRAPYEQYF,TRBV7-8,TRBJ2-7,TRBD1,NA
TGTGCCAGCAGCTTATTTTCAGGGGACAGGGATGGCGCCGGCTACACCTTC,CASSLFSGDRDGAGYTF,TRBV7-9,TRBJ1-2,TRBD1,NA
TGCAGCGTTGCAGGACAGGGAGGAAACACTGAAGCTTTCTTT,CSVAGQGGNTEAFF,TRBV29-1,TRBJ1-1,TRBD1,NA
TGTGCCAGCAGTGAAGCCGGGACATATACAATGAGGCAGTTCTTC,CASSEAGTYTMRQFF,TRBV6-1,TRBJ2-1,NA,few
TGTGCCAGCAGCCTACAGGGATCCTATGGCTACACCTTC,CASSLQGSYGYTF,TRBV11-2,TRBJ1-2,NA,NA
TGTGCCAGCAGCCAAGACGGAAGACAGGGCTATGGCTACACCTTC,CASSQDGRQGYGYTF,TRBV4-2,TRBJ1-2,TRBD1,NA
TGCAGCATCCCGGACAGGGTAGGCAATTCGCAGTTCTTC,CSIPDRVGNSQFF,TRBV29-1,TRBJ2-1,TRBD1,NA
TGTGCCAGCAGCCGAGGATCTAAAGAGACCCAGTACTTC,CASSRGSKETQYF,TRBV7-2,TRBJ2-5,NA,NA
TGCGCCAGCAGCCCGACCAGGGGGCTATATCAGCCCCAGCATTTT,CASSPTRGLYQPQHF,TRBV4-1,TRBJ1-5,TRBD1,NA
TGTGCCAGCAGCTTGGGTCTGTGGAACACTGAAGCTTTCTTT,CASSLGLWNTEAFF,TRBV5-5,TRBJ1-1,NA,NA
TGTTCCAGCAGCTTAGCACTAGCGGGGGCAAACACCGGGGAGCTGTTTTTT,CSSSLALAGANTGELFF,TRBV7-9,TRBJ2-2,TRBD2,NA
TGTGCCACCAGCAGAGAGGGCCAGGCCTATTCCCAAGAGACCCAGTACTTC,CATSREGQAYSQETQYF,TRBV15,TRBJ2-5,NA,NA
TGTGCCAGCAGCCAAGATCGAGGGCGGTTGGACTATGGCTACACCTTC,CASSQDRGRLDYGYTF,TRBV14,TRBJ1-2,NA,NA
TGTGCCAGCAGCTTACAGGGGACAGGAAGCTATGGCTACACCTTC,CASSLQGTGSYGYTF,TRBV7-2,TRBJ1-2,TRBD1,once
TGTGCCAGCAGGCCCTTCTATGGGCACTCTCGGTACGAGCAGTACTTC,CASRPFYGHSRYEQYF,TRBV6-6,TRBJ2-7,NA,NA
TGTGCCAGCAGCTACAAGACAGGGAGCAGTTCACCCCTCCACTTT,CASSYKTGSSSPLHF,TRBV2,TRBJ1-6,TRBD1,NA
TGTGCCAGCAGCTTTGGACAGACCAACTACCAAGAGACCCAGTACTTC,CASSFGQTNYQETQYF,TRBV7-9,TRBJ2-5,NA,NA
TGTGCCATCAGCCAGGGGGTGGAACAAGAGACCCAGTACTTC,CAISQGVEQETQYF,TRBV10-3,TRBJ2-5,TRBD1,NA
TGCGCCAGCAGCCAAGGCTTGGTCAGGAGCTACACCTTC,CASSQGLVRSYTF,TRBV4-1,TRBJ1-2,NA,few
TGTGCCAGCAGCCCAAGGGGGGATACGCAGTATTTT,CASSPRGDTQYF,TRBV4-2,TRBJ2-3,NA,NA
TGTGCCAGCAGTGAGCTTAGGAACACTGAAGCTTTCTTT,CASSELRNTEAFF,TRBV6-5,TRBJ1-1,NA,NA
TGTGCCAGCAGCTTAGATCGTGTGTTTAACAGGGTACCCCACACAGATACGCAGTATTTT,CASSLDRVFNRVPHTDTQYF,TRBV11-3,TRBJ2-3,NA,NA
TGTGCCAGCAGCTTAGACCGGGTCATGAACACTGAAGCTTTCTTT,CASSLDRVMNTEAFF,TRBV13,TRBJ1-1,NA,few
TGTGCCAGCAGGGGGGGGGCGGATGGGGCCAACGTCCTGACTTTC,CASRGGADGANVLTF,TRBV7-2,TRBJ2-6,NA,NA
TGTGCCAGCAGCTTTCGGGTGAACACTGAAGCTTTCTTT,CASSFRVNTEAFF,TRBV7-9,TRBJ1-1,NA,NA
TGTGCCAGTAGCTGGACACGAATGAACACTGAAGCTTTCTTT,CASSWTRMNTEAFF,TRBV19,TRBJ1-1,NA,NA
TGTGCCAGCAGCCAAGAGTGGGAGGGCACAGATACGCAGTATTTT,CASSQEWEGTDTQYF,TRBV14,TRBJ2-3,NA,NA
TGTGCCAGCAAGGCGGGGGGTCCAAATACGCAGTATTTT,CASKAGGPNTQYF,TRBV27,TRBJ2-3,TRBD2,NA
TGCGCCAGCAGCCAAGAATTTGTGGCGGTCATGAATGAGCAGTTCTTC,CASSQEFVAVMNEQFF,TRBV4-3,TRBJ2-1,NA,once
TGTGCCAGCAGCCAAGATTGGTCAGGGGAAAATGAGCAGTTCTTC,CASSQDWSGENEQFF,TRBV4-2,TRBJ2-1,NA,NA
TGTGCCAGCTCACCAGAGGGAGGTTCCTACGAGCAGTACTTC,CASSPEGGSYEQYF,TRBV18,TRBJ2-7,NA,NA
TGTGCCAGCAGGAACCTTCGGGATGACGGGGAGCTGTTTTTT,CASRNLRDDGELFF,TRBV2,TRBJ2-2,NA,NA
TGCGCCAGCAGCCAGGTCTCGGGGGGGAACACTGAAGCTTTCTTT,CASSQVSGGNTEAFF,TRBV4-3,TRBJ1-1,NA,NA
TGCGCCAGCAGCCGACAATACAATTCACCCCTCCACTTT,CASSRQYNSPLHF,TRBV4-3,TRBJ1-6,NA,NA
TGTGCCAGCAGTTTCCCCGACAGGGAGACTGGAGCTTTCTTT,CASSFPDRETGAFF,TRBV28,TRBJ1-1,TRBD1,NA
TGTGCCAGCAGGGGGACAGGGACGGGGATTTACGAGCAGTACTTC,CASRGTGTGIYEQYF,TRBV25-1,TRBJ2-7,TRBD1,NA
TGTGCCAGCAGCGGGACAGATGTCTCAAGGGAGCTGTTTTTT,CASSGTDVSRELFF,TRBV2,TRBJ2-2,TRBD1,NA
TGTGCCAGCAGTCCCTATCAACGGGGTCCCACCGGGGAGCTGTTTTTT,CASSPYQRGPTGELFF,TRBV27,TRBJ2-2,NA,NA
TGTGCCAGCTCACCACTAACAGAGAACACTGAAGCTTTCTTT,CASSPLTENTEAFF,TRBV18,TRBJ1-1,NA,NA
TGCGCCAGCAGCCAAGATGCGGGGGCGCGGAATGGCTACACCTTC,CASSQDAGARNGYTF,TRBV4-3,TRBJ1-2,NA,NA
TGTGCCAGTAGTATAATCAGGGGCGGACTTGCTGGGGCCAACGTCCTGACTTTC,CASSIIRGGLAGANVLTF,TRBV19,TRBJ2-6,NA,NA
TGTGCCAGCAGTGACCCGGGGACAGGACCCCAGAACGAGCAGTACTTC,CASSDPGTGPQNEQYF,TRBV6-1,TRBJ2-7,TRBD1,once
TGTGCCAGCAGTTACGAGGGAGGGATCCTCTACGAGCAGTACTTC,CASSYEGGILYEQYF,TRBV6-5,TRBJ2-7,TRBD2,NA
TGTGCCACCAGCAGAGATATCTCTGGAAACACCATATATTTT,CATSRDISGNTIYF,TRBV15,TRBJ1-3,NA,NA
TGCGCCAGCAGCTTAGCGGGGGGAGGAGCGAATACCTACGAGCAGTACTTC,CASSLAGGGANTYEQYF,TRBV5-1,TRBJ2-7,TRBD2,NA
TGTGCCAGCAGCTTAATGAGGGGGCAAGAGACCCAGTACTTC,CASSLMRGQETQYF,TRBV11-2,TRBJ2-5,NA,NA
TGTGCCAGCTCACAGCCCTCCTACAAGCAGTACTTC,CASSQPSYKQYF,TRBV4-2,TRBJ2-7,NA,once
TGTGCCAGCAGTGGACTAGCGGGGAGCCAAGAGACCCAGTACTTC,CASSGLAGSQETQYF,TRBV6-1,TRBJ2-5,TRBD2,NA
TGTGCCAGCTCACTTTACCTCGGGACACCGAACACTGAAGCTTTCTTT,CASSLYLGTPNTEAFF,TRBV18,TRBJ1-1,NA,NA
TGCGCCAGCAGCCAAGGGACAGGGAATCAAGCCCTCCACTTT,CASSQGTGNQALHF,TRBV5-1,TRBJ1-6,TRBD1,NA
TGTTCCAGCAGCTTAGATCGGACAGGGCCCTACGAGCAGTACTTC,CSSSLDRTGPYEQYF,TRBV7-9,TRBJ2-7,TRBD1,NA
TGTGCCAGCAGCCCACAGGGTGGACAGCCCCAGCATTTT,CASSPQGGQPQHF,TRBV7-2,TRBJ1-5,NA,NA
TGTGCCAGCAGCCCGGACAGGGGGCTTACCTCTGGAAACACCATATATTTT,CASSPDRGLTSGNTIYF,TRBV5-4,TRBJ1-3,TRBD1,NA
TGTGCCAGCAGTCCGTTTGGGGGGGCAGAGACCCAGTACTTC,CASSPFGGAETQYF,TRBV25-1,TRBJ2-5,NA,NA